This TCR beta chain originates from a study of shared clonotypes between healthy human individuals. General study results and limits: The study generally estimated greater richness for naive than memory subsets. Some naive CD4 clonotypes, approximately 4.5%, turned up in common across a handful of donors.

Profiled with immunoSEQ multiplex PCR; TCRdb holds only in-frame clones, not every one. The sample has a few million clones, roughly 95% seen once. As regards this clone: Its antigen is not identified.

Terminally differentiated effector memory CD45RA+ cells were excluded by CCR7 positive selection of CD45RO-negative cells. Healthy HIV-negative adults without recent acute infections or vaccinations served as donors. With 2 bases removed from V and 7 bases from J, the gap between germline ends came to 14 bases. The CDR3 consists of 14 residues. Germline V CDR1 and CDR2: LNHDA, SQIVND (reference sequence). The sequence came from a man younger than 35 in good health. Some clones in this sample may be carry-over from other donors' samples. The rearrangement joins TRBV19 to TRBJ1-2; D call uncertain. The material sequenced was naive CD8+ T cells from PBMCs. The CDR3 region is CASSIRVGSVGYTF. The CDR3, as DNA: TGTGCCAGTAGTATACGAGTCGGTAGCGTTGGCTACACCTTC.